The following is a TCR beta chain sequence with its context. Its target is not known. A much larger clone lies a single base off, so this may be a read error. This entry belongs to a study of CD8 T cells in ankylosing spondylitis. Study results and limitations: Certain motif variants had earlier appeared in reactive arthritis synovial fluid and blood.

The CDR3 is 15 amino acids. CDR1 is SGHVS and CDR2 is FQNEAQ in the germline V gene. TCRdb reprocessed the 5' RACE reads via MiXCR and lists one record per CDR3 protein. This table has around 180,000 distinct CDR3 sequences, under 15% appearing once. Sample: blood, either unsorted or a sorted T cell fraction (not recorded which). The TCR originated in a female donor with ankylosing spondylitis or in good health (not recorded which). The J gene is TRBJ2-5, the V gene TRBV7-8, with 9 bases matching TRBD2. The chain's CDR3 is CASSLASGRLEAQYF. The CDR3 bases are TGTGCCAGCAGCTTAGCTAGCGGGAGATTAGAGGCCCAGTACTTC.